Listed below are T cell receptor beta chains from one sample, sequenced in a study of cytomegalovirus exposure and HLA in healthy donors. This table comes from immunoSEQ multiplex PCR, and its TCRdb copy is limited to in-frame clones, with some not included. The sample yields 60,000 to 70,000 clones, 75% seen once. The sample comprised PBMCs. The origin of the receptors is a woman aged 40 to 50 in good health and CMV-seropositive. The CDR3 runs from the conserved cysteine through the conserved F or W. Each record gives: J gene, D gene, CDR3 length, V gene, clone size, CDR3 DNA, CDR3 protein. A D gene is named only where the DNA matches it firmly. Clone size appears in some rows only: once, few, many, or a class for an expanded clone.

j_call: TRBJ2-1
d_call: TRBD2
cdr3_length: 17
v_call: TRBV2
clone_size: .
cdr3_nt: TGTGCCAGCACCACGGGGTCGGGGGGGGCCCCCTACAATGAGCAGTTCTTC
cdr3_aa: CASTTGSGGAPYNEQFF

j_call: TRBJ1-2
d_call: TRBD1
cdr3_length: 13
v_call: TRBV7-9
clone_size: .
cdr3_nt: TGTGCCAGCCGGGACAGACCTGACTATGGCTACACCTTC
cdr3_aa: CASRDRPDYGYTF

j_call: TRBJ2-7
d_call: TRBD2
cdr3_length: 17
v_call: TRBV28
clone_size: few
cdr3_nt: TGTGCCAGCAGTTTAGGGACTAGCGGGACGGGGTCCTACGAGCAGTACTTC
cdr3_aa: CASSLGTSGTGSYEQYF

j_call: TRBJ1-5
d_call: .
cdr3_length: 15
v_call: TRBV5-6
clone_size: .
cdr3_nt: TGTGCCTCGGGCCGACAGGCGTATAGCAATCAGCCCCAGCATTTT
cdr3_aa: CASGRQAYSNQPQHF

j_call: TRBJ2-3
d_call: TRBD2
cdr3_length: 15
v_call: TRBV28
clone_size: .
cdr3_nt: TGTGCCAGCACCCCCGGGGGGGCCGGTGGAGATACGCAGTATTTT
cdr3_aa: CASTPGGAGGDTQYF

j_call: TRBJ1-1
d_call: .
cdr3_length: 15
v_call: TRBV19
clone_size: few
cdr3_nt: TGTGCCAGTAGTGGGACGGGGTTTGCAGCGGGTGAAGCTTTCTTT
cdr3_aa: CASSGTGFAAGEAFF

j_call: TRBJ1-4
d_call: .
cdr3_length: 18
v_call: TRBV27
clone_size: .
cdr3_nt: TGTGCCAGCAGTTTATCGATACCGCGGGGAATTGCTAATGAAAAACTGTTTTTT
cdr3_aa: CASSLSIPRGIANEKLFF

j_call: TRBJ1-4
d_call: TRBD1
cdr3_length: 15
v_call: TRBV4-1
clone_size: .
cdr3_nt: TGCGCCAGCAGCACACTCCGGGACAGAAATGAAAAACTGTTTTTT
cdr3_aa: CASSTLRDRNEKLFF

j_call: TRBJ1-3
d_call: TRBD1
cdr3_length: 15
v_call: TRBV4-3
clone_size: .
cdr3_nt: TGCGCCAGCAGCCAGACGGGACAGTCTGGAAACACCATATATTTT
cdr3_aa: CASSQTGQSGNTIYF

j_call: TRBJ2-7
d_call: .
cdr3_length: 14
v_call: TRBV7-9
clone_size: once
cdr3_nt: TGTGCCAGCAGCTTAGTAGACAAAGCCTACGAGCAGTACTTC
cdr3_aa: CASSLVDKAYEQYF

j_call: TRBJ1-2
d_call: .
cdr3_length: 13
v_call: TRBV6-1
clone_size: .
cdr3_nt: TGTGCCAGCAGTGAATCAGGGGTCAATGGCTACACCTTC
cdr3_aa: CASSESGVNGYTF

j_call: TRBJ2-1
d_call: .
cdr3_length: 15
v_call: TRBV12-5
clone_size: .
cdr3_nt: TGTGCTAGTGGATCTAGGGGAGGATCCTACAATGAGCAGTTCTTC
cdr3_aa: CASGSRGGSYNEQFF

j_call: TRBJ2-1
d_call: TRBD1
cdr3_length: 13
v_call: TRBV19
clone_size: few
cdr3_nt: TGTGCCAGTGGGACAGCGTCCTACAATGAGCAGTTCTTC
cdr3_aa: CASGTASYNEQFF

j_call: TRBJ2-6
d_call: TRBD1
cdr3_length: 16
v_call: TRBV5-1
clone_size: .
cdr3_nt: TGCGCCAGCAGCTCGACAGGGACCTCTGGGGCCAACGTCCTGACTTTC
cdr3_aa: CASSSTGTSGANVLTF

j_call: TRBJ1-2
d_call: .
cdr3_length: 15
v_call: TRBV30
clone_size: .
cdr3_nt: TGTGCCTGGAGTCCCAACGGACAGCTCAGCGTGGGCTACACCTTC
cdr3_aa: CAWSPNGQLSVGYTF

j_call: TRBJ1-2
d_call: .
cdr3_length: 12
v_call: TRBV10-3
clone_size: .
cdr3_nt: TGTGCCATCAGTGAGCTAGTCTATGGCTACACCTTC
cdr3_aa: CAISELVYGYTF

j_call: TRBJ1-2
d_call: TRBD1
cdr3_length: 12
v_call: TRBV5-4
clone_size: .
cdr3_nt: TGTGCCAGCAGGGGACAGACTTATGGCTACACCTTC
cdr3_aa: CASRGQTYGYTF

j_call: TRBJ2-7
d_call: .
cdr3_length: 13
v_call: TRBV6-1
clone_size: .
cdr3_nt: TGTGCCAGCAGTGCGGACAGCTTCTACGAGCAGTACTTC
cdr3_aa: CASSADSFYEQYF

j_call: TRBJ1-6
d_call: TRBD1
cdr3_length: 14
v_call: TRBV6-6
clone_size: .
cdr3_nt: TGTGCCAGCAGTTCCGGGACAGTGAGGTCACCCCTCCACTTT
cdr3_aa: CASSSGTVRSPLHF

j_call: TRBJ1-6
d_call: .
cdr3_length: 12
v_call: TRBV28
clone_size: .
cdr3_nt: TGTGCCAGCAGTTTTAGAGATTCACCCCTCCACTTT
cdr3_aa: CASSFRDSPLHF

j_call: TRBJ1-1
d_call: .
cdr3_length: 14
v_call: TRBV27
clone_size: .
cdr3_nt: TGTGCCAGCAGTTTACATACAGGGAACACTGAAGCTTTCTTT
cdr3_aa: CASSLHTGNTEAFF

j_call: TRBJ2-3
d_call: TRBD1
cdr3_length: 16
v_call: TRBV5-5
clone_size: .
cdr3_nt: TGTGCCAGCAGCCCGGGGACAGCCAGGCAATTAAATACGCAGTATTTT
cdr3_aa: CASSPGTARQLNTQYF

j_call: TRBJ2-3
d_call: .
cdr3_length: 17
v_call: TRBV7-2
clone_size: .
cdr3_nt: TGTGCCAGCAGCTTAGTAGGAAGCGGTGCAATAACGGATACGCAGTATTTT
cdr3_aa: CASSLVGSGAITDTQYF

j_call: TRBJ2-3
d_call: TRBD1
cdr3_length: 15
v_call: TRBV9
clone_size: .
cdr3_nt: TGTGCCAGCAGCCCCAGGACAGGTCCCACAGATACGCAGTATTTT
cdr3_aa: CASSPRTGPTDTQYF

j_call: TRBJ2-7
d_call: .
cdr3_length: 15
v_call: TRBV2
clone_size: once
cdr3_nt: TGTGCCAGCAGTGAACGGGTAGCGGACCAGGACGAGCAGTACTTC
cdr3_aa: CASSERVADQDEQYF

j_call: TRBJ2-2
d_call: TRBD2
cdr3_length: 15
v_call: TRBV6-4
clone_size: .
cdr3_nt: TGTGCCAGCAGTGACTTAGCGGGAAACACCGGGGAGCTGTTTTTT
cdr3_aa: CASSDLAGNTGELFF

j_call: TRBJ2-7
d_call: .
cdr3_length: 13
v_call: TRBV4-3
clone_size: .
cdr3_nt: TGCGCCAGCAGCCAGGGCTCCTCCTACGAGCAGTACTTC
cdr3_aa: CASSQGSSYEQYF

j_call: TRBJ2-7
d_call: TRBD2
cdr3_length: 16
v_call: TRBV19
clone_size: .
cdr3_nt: TGTGCCAGTAGTCGCGGGACTAGCGGGGCCTCCTACGAGCAGTACTTC
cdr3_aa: CASSRGTSGASYEQYF

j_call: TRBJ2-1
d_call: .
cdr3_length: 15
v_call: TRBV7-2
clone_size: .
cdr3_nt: TGTGCCAGCAGCTTAGAACTAGGCACCTACAATGAGCAGTTCTTC
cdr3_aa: CASSLELGTYNEQFF

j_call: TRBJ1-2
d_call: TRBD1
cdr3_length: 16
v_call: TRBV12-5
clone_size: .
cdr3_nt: TGTGCTAGTGGTTTGTACCCCCGTGACAGGGAAAATGGCTACACCTTC
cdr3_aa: CASGLYPRDRENGYTF

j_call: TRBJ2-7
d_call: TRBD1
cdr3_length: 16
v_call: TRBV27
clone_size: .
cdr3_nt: TGTGCCAGCACTCTCCAGGGGGGACAGGGACCCTACGAGCAGTACTTC
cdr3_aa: CASTLQGGQGPYEQYF

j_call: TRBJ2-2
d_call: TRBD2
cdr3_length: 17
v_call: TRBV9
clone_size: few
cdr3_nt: TGTGCCAGCAGCGTAGGAGTCAGCGGGGGGACCCGCGGGGAGCTGTTTTTT
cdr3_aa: CASSVGVSGGTRGELFF

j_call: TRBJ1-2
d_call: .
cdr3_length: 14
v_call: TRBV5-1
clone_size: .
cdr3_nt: TGCGCCAGCAGATCGGACACGGGGGACTATGGCTACACCTTC
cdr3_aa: CASRSDTGDYGYTF

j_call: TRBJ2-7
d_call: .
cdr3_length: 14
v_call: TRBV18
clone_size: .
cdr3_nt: TGTGCCAGCTCACCATCTAGTCGCTCCTACGAGCAGTACTTC
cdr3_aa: CASSPSSRSYEQYF

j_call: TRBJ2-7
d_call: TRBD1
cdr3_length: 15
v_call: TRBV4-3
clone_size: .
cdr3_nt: TGCGCCAGCAGCCAAACTAGACAGGGGCCCTACGAGCAGTACTTC
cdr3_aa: CASSQTRQGPYEQYF

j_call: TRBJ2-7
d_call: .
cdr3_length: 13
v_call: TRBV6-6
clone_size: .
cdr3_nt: TGTGCCAGCAGACAGGGGGGGCTTTACGAGCAGTACTTC
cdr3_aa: CASRQGGLYEQYF

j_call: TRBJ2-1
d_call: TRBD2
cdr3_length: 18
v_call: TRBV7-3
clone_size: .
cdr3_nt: TGTGCCAGCAGCCACCAATCTAGCGGGGGGGCTACGTACAATGAGCAGTTCTTC
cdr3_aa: CASSHQSSGGATYNEQFF

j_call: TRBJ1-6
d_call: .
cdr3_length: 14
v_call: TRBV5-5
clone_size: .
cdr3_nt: TGTGCCAGCAGCTTGCTTGGGGCCGATTCACCCCTCCACTTT
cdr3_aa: CASSLLGADSPLHF

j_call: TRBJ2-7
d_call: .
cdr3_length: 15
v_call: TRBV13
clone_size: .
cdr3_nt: TGTGCCAGCAGCACAGAAGGCAGGGTTACCTACGAGCAGTACTTC
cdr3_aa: CASSTEGRVTYEQYF

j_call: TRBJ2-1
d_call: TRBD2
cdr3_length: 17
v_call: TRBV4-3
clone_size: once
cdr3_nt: TGCGCCAGCAGCCAAGCGGCCGGGACTAGGGGTGCGAATGAGCAGTTCTTC
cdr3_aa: CASSQAAGTRGANEQFF